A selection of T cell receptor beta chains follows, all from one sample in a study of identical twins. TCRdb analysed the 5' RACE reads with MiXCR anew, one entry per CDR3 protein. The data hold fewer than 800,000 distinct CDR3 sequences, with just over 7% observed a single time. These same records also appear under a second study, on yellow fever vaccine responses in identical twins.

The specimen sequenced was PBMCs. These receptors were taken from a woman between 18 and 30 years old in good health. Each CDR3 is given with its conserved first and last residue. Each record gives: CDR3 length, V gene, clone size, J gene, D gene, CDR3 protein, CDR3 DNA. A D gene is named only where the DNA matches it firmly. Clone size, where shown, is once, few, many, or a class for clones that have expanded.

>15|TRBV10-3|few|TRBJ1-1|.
CATKSEGSLNTEAFF
TGTGCCACCAAATCAGAGGGCTCCTTGAACACTGAAGCTTTCTTT
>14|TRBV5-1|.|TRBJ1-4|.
CASSFGVRNEKLFF
TGCGCCAGCAGCTTCGGGGTGAGGAATGAAAAACTGTTTTTT
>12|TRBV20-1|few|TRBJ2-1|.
CSVRGGILEQFF
TGCAGTGTCAGAGGTGGCATTTTGGAGCAGTTCTTC
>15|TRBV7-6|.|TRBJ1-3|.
CASSLAFFGKNTIYF
TGTGCCAGCAGCTTAGCTTTTTTTGGCAAAAACACCATATATTTT
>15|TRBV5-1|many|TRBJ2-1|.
CASSLAPGANNEQFF
TGCGCCAGCAGCTTGGCCCCTGGAGCTAACAATGAGCAGTTCTTC
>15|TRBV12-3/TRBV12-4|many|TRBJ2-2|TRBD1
CASKVPGQGAGELFF
TGTGCCAGCAAGGTCCCGGGACAGGGTGCCGGGGAGCTGTTTTTT
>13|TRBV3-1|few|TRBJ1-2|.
CASSQGENNGYTF
TGTGCCAGCAGCCAAGGGGAGAATAATGGCTACACCTTC
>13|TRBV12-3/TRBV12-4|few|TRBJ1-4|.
CASRNDQGRKLFF
TGTGCCAGCAGGAACGATCAGGGGCGAAAACTGTTTTTT
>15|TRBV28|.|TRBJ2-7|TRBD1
CASKERQGGAYEQYF
TGTGCCAGCAAGGAACGACAGGGGGGCGCCTACGAGCAGTACTTC
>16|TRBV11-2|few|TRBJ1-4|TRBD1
CASSLETGGRNEKLFF
TGTGCCAGCAGCTTAGAGACAGGGGGTCGAAATGAAAAACTGTTTTTT
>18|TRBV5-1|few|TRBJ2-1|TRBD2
CASSLAESSGSLKGEQFF
TGCGCCAGCAGCTTGGCCGAGTCTAGCGGGAGCCTCAAGGGTGAGCAGTTCTTC
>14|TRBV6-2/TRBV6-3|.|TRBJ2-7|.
CASSYVGGRYEQYF
TGTGCCAGCAGTTACGTCGGGGGTCGCTACGAGCAGTACTTC
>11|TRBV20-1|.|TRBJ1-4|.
CSARAWEKLFF
TGCAGTGCTAGAGCATGGGAAAAACTGTTTTTT
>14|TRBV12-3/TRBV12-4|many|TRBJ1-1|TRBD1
CASSLTQGAAEAFF
TGTGCCAGCAGTTTGACCCAGGGGGCGGCTGAAGCTTTCTTT
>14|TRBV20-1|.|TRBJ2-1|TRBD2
CSAGSSGGYNEQFF
TGCAGTGCCGGGTCTAGCGGAGGGTACAATGAGCAGTTCTTC
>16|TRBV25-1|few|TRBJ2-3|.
CASSEYSGSFTDTQYF
TGTGCCAGCAGTGAATACTCCGGGTCTTTCACAGATACGCAGTATTTT
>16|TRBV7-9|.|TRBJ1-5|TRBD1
CASSFTGTGLNQPQHF
TGTGCCAGCAGCTTCACCGGGACAGGGCTCAATCAGCCCCAGCATTTT
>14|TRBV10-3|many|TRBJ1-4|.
CAISESKMNEKLFF
TGTGCCATCAGTGAGTCGAAAATGAATGAAAAACTGTTTTTT
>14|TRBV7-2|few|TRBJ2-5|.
CASTRRGGQETQYF
TGTGCCAGCACACGGCGGGGAGGCCAAGAGACCCAGTACTTC
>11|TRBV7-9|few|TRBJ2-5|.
CADEHQETQYF
TGCGCGGACGAACATCAAGAGACCCAGTACTTC
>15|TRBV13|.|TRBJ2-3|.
CASRAQGGFIDTQYF
TGTGCCAGCAGAGCCCAAGGGGGTTTCATAGATACGCAGTATTTT
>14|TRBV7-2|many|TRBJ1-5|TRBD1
CASSLNRGNQPQHF
TGTGCCAGCAGCTTAAACAGGGGGAATCAGCCCCAGCATTTT
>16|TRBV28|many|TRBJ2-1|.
CASSFSGIGAYNEQFF
TGTGCCAGCAGTTTCAGCGGCATAGGGGCCTACAATGAGCAGTTCTTC
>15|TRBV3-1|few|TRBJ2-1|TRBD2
CASSQELATYNEQFF
TGTGCCAGCAGCCAAGAACTAGCGACCTACAATGAGCAGTTCTTC
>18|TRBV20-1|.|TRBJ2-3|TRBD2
CSASSRLAGVASTDTQYF
TGCAGTGCTAGTTCCAGACTAGCGGGAGTTGCAAGCACAGATACGCAGTATTTT
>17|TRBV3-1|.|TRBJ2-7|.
CASSQELGEAGSYEQYF
TGTGCCAGCAGCCAAGAATTGGGGGAGGCAGGTTCCTACGAGCAGTACTTC
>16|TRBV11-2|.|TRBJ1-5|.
CASSLDGALSNQPQHF
TGTGCCAGCAGCTTAGATGGGGCACTTAGCAATCAGCCCCAGCATTTT
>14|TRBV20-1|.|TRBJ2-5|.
CSATPTGPVETQYF
TGCAGTGCGACCCCGACAGGTCCAGTTGAGACCCAGTACTTC
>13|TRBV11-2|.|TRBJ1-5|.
CASSVGTFQPQHF
TGTGCCAGCAGCGTTGGGACCTTCCAGCCCCAGCATTTT
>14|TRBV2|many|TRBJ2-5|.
CASLRREGQETQYF
TGTGCCAGCCTTCGGCGGGAAGGACAAGAGACCCAGTACTTC
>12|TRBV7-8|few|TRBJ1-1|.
CASSPTVTEAFF
TGTGCCAGCAGCCCCACCGTTACAGAAGCTTTCTTT
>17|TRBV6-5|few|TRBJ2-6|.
CASSSPGTGRGANVLTF
TGTGCCAGCAGTTCCCCGGGGACGGGCCGAGGGGCCAACGTCCTGACTTTC
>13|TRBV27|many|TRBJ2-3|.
CASSNRPWDTQYF
TGTGCCAGCAGTAACAGACCCTGGGATACGCAGTATTTT
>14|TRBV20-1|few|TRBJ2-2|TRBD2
CSAASGGQTGELFF
TGCAGTGCGGCTAGCGGGGGGCAAACCGGGGAGCTGTTTTTT
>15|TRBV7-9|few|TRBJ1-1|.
CASSWKGGSNTEAFF
TGTGCCAGCAGCTGGAAAGGGGGATCGAACACTGAAGCTTTCTTT
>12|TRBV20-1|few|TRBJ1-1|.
CSAHDRYTEAFF
TGCAGTGCTCATGATCGGTACACTGAAGCTTTCTTT
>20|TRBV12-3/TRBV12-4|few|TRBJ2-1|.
CASKYRGGTGRTPSVDEQFF
TGTGCCAGCAAGTACCGCGGGGGGACAGGTAGGACCCCGTCGGTCGATGAGCAGTTCTTC
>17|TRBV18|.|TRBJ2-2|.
CASSSAGAAVNTGELFF
TGTGCCAGCTCATCGGCCGGGGCAGCCGTAAACACCGGGGAGCTGTTTTTT
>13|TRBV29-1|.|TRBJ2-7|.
CSAFGGTTYEQYF
TGCAGCGCCTTTGGAGGGACGACCTACGAGCAGTACTTC
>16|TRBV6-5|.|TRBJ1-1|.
CASSYTLGIRDTEAFF
TGTGCCAGCAGTTACACCCTCGGGATCCGGGACACTGAAGCTTTCTTT
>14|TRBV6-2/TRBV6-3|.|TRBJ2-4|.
CASSFGQAKNIQYF
TGTGCCAGCAGTTTTGGACAGGCCAAAAACATTCAGTACTTC
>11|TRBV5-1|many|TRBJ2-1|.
CASRVYNEQFF
TGCGCCAGCAGAGTTTACAATGAGCAGTTCTTC
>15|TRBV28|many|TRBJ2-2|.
CASSLGLGRSGELFF
TGTGCCAGCAGTTTGGGCCTGGGGCGTTCTGGGGAGCTGTTTTTT
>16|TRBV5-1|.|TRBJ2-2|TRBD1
CASSSAGTGNTGELFF
TGCGCCAGCAGCTCAGCCGGGACAGGGAACACCGGGGAGCTGTTTTTT
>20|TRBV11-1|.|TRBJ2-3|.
CASNLMVTYESISITDTQYF
TGTGCCAGCAACCTGATGGTCACCTATGAGTCCATTTCTATTACAGATACGCAGTATTTT
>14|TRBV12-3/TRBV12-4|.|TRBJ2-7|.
CASSLPGRRYEQYF
TGTGCCAGCAGTTTGCCAGGGAGACGGTACGAGCAGTACTTC
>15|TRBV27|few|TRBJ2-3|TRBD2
CASRVSSGRVDTQYF
TGTGCCAGTAGGGTGTCTAGCGGGAGGGTAGATACGCAGTATTTT
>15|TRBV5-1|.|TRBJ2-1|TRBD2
CASSFSGVTPNEQFF
TGCGCCAGCAGCTTTAGCGGGGTGACCCCCAATGAGCAGTTCTTC
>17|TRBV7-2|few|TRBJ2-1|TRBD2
CASSPSSLGGVYNEQFF
TGTGCCAGCAGCCCTAGTTCTCTCGGGGGGGTTTACAATGAGCAGTTCTTC
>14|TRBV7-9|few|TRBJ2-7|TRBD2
CASSLSGRANEQYF
TGTGCCAGCAGCTTGAGCGGGAGGGCCAACGAGCAGTACTTC
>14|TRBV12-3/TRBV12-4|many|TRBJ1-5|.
CASSFRQANQPQHF
TGTGCCAGCAGTTTCCGACAGGCCAATCAGCCCCAGCATTTT
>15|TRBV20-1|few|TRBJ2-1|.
CSARERGLWGDEQFF
TGCAGTGCTAGAGAGCGGGGGCTCTGGGGGGATGAGCAGTTCTTC
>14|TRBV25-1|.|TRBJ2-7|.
CASTSKANTYEQYF
TGTGCCAGCACCTCAAAGGCGAACACCTACGAGCAGTACTTC
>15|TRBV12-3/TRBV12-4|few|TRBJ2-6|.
CASSSAGAGANVLTF
TGTGCCAGCAGTTCGGCCGGTGCTGGGGCCAACGTCCTGACTTTC
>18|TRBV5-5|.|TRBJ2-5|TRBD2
CASSLLLRLAGNKETQYF
TGTGCCAGCAGCTTATTGCTGAGACTAGCGGGTAATAAAGAGACCCAGTACTTC
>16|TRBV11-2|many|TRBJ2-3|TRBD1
CASSLRQGFETDTQYF
TGTGCCAGCAGCTTACGACAGGGGTTTGAGACAGATACGCAGTATTTT
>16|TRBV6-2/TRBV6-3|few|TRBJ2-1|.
CASSYTLRAGYNEQFF
TGTGCCAGCAGTTACACCTTACGTGCAGGCTACAATGAGCAGTTCTTC
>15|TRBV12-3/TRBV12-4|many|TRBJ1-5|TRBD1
CASSPEGQLNQPQHF
TGTGCCAGCAGCCCGGAGGGACAGCTGAATCAGCCCCAGCATTTT
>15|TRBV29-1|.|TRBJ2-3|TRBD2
CSVQPRRSGGDTQYF
TGCAGCGTCCAACCCAGGCGGAGCGGGGGAGATACGCAGTATTTT
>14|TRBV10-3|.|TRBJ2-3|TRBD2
CAISEAGGLDTQYF
TGTGCCATCAGTGAGGCGGGGGGCCTAGATACGCAGTATTTT